The entry below gives a single TCR beta chain sequence along with its context. These data belong to a study of cytomegalovirus exposure and HLA in healthy donors. The PCR had 60 Vbeta and 13 Jbeta primers. Profiling relied on immunoSEQ multiplex PCR, and the TCRdb table lists in-frame clones only, not all of them. Of around 170,000 clones detected, around 80% appear once; the ten largest clones hold about 1.5%. The ends were cut back, 6 bases at V and 2 bases at J, with 22 bases in the middle. Germline CDR1 is MNHEY and CDR2 is SMNVEV (reference sequence). CDR3 length: 17 residues. V is TRBV27 and J is TRBJ2-5; D is possibly TRBD2 (7 bases). The sequenced sample was PBMCs. This receptor was obtained from a man between 18 and 35 years old in good health and CMV-seronegative. DNA of the CDR3: TGTGCCAGCAGCTGGGGAGGGGGGGCGGTGGGACAAGAGACCCAGTACTTC. This gives the protein CASSWGGGAVGQETQYF.